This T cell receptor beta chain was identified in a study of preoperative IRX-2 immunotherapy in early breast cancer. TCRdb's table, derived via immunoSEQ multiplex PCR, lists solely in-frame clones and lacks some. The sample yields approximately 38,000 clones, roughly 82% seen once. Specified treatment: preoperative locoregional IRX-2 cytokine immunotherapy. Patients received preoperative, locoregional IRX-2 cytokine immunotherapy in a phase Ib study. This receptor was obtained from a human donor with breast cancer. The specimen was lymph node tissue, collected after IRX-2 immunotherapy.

CDR3 protein: CASRAQGIGNQPQHF. The DNA of the CDR3 is TGTGCCAGCCGGGCACAGGGAATCGGCAATCAGCCCCAGCATTTT. The V gene is TRBV19, the J gene TRBJ1-5, with a tentative D call TRBD1 (6 bases). V was trimmed by 9 bases and J by 2 bases, leaving 17 bases between them. Germline loops: CDR1 LNHDA, CDR2 SQIVND (reference sequence). The CDR3 runs 15 residues. The entire variable domain, with the rest obtained from reference TRBV19 and TRBJ1-5, is as follows: DGGITQSPKYLFRKEGQNVTLSCEQNLNHDAMYWYRQDPGQGLRLIYYSQIVNDFQKGDIAEGYSVSREKKESFPLTVTSAQKNPTAFYLCASRAQGIGNQPQHFGDGTRLSIL.